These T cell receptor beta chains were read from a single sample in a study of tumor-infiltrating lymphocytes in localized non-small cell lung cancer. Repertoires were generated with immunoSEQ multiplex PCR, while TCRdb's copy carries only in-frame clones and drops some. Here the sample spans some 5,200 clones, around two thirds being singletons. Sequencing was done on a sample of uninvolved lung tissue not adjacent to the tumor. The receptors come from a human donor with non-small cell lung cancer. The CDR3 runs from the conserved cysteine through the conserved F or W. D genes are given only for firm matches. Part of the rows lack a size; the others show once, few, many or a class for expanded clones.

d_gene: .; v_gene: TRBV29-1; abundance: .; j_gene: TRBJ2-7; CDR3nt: TGCAGCGGTGTGGGACTGAATAACGAGCAGTACTTC; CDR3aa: CSGVGLNNEQYF
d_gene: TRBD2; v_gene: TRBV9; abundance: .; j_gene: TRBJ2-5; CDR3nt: TGTGCCAGCAGCGTCGGACTAGCGGAACAAGAGACCCAGTACTTC; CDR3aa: CASSVGLAEQETQYF
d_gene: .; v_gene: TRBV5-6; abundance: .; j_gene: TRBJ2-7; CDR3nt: TGTGCCAGCAGCTTGGACCCCGGGCCGAGCTACGAGCAGTACTTC; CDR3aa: CASSLDPGPSYEQYF
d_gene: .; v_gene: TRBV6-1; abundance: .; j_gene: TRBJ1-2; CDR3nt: TGTGCCAGCAGCCAGGGAGCTAACTATGGCTACACCTTC; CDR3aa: CASSQGANYGYTF
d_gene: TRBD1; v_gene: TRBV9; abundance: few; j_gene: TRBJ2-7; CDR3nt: TGTGCCAGCAGCGTCGGACAGGGAACCTACGAGCAGTACTTC; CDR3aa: CASSVGQGTYEQYF
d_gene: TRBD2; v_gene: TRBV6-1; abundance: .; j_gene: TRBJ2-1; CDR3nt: TGTGCCAGCAGTGAACTAGCGGGCTCCTACAATGAGCAGTTCTTC; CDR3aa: CASSELAGSYNEQFF
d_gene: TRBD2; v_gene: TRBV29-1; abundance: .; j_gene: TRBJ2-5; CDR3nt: TGCAGCGTTGAATTGCGGGAGGGCACGGTCGGGACCCAGTACTTC; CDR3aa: CSVELREGTVGTQYF
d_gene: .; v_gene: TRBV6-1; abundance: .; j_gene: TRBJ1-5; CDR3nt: TGTGCCAGCAGTGAAGGTTGGGGTGGCAATCAGCCCCAGCATTTT; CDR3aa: CASSEGWGGNQPQHF
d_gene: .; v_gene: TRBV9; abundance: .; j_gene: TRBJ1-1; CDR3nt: TGTGCCAGCAGCGTAGGGACTCAGGGGAACACTGAAGCTTTCTTT; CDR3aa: CASSVGTQGNTEAFF
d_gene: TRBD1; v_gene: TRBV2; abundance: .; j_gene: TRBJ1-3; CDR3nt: TGTGCCAGCAGTTTACAGGGGGCAGTAGGCGGAAACACCATATATTTT; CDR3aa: CASSLQGAVGGNTIYF
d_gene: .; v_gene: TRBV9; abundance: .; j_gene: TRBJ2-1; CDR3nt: TGTGCCAGCAGCCCCTATGGGGGATCGATGAATGAGCAGTTCTTC; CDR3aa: CASSPYGGSMNEQFF
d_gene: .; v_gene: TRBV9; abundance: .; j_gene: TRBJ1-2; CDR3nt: TGTGCCAGCAGCGTAGGGACAGATAACTATGGCTACACCTTC; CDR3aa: CASSVGTDNYGYTF
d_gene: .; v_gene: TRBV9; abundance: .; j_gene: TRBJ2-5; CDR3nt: TGTGCCAGCAGCGTAGCGGCTAGCGAAGAGACCCAGTACTTC; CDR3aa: CASSVAASEETQYF
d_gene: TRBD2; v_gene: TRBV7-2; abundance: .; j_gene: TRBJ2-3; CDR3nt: TGTGCCAGCAGCTCCCTGGGGGGGGATACGCAGTATTTT; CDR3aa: CASSSLGGDTQYF
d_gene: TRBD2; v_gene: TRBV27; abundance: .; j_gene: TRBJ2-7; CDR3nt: TGTGCCAGCAGTTTAACTAGCGGGAGTTACGAGCAGTACTTC; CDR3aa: CASSLTSGSYEQYF
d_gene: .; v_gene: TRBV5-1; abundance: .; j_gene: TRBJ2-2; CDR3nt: TGCGCCAGCCGCATACAACTGGGGACCGGGGAGCTGTTTTTT; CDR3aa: CASRIQLGTGELFF
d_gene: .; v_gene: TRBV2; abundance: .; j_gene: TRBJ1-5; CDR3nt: TGTGCCAGCAGCGTTAACAGGGTTAGCAATCAGCCCCAGCATTTT; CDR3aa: CASSVNRVSNQPQHF
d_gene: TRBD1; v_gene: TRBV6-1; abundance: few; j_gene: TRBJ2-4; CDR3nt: TGTGCCAGCAGTGGGGGACAGGGGGCGAGGGATAGGAACATTCAGTACTTC; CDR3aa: CASSGGQGARDRNIQYF
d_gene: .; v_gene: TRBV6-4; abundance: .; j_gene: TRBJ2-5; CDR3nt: TGTGCCAGCAGTACAGCAGACAGCCAAGAGACCCAGTACTTC; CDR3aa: CASSTADSQETQYF
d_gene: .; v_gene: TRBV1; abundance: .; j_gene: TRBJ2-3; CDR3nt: TGCACCAGCAGCGTTGAGGGGCGGGAGGGCCAGGGCCGCACAGATACGCAGTATTTT; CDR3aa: CTSSVEGREGQGRTDTQYF
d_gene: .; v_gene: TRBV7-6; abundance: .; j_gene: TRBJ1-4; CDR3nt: TGTGCCAGCAGCCCGAAACTCAGGAATGAAAAACTGTTTTTT; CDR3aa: CASSPKLRNEKLFF
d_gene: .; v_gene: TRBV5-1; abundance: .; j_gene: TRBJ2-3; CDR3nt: TGCGCCAGCAGCTTGCTTGGGATAACAGATACGCAGTATTTT; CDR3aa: CASSLLGITDTQYF
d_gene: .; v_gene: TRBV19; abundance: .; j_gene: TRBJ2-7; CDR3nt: TGTGCCAGTAGTGGCAGACACGCTACCTACGAGCAGTACTTC; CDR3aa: CASSGRHATYEQYF